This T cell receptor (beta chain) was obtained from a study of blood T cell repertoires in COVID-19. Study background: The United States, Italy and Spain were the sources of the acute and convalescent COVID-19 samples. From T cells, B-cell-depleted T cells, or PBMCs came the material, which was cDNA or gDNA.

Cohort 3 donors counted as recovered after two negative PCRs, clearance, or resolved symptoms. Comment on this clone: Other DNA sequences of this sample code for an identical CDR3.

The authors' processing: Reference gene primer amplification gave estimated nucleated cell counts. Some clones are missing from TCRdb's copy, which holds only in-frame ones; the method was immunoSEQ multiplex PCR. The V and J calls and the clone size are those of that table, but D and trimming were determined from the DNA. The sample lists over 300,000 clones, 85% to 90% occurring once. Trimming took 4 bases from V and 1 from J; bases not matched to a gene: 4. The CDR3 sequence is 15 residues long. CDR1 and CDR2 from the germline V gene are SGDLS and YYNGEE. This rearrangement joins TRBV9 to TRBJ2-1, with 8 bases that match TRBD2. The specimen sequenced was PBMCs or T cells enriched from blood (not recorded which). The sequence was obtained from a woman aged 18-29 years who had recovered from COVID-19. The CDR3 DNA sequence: TGTGCCAGCAGCCCGAGCGGGGGTTCCTACAATGAGCAGTTCTTC. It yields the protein CASSPSGGSYNEQFF.